This TCR beta chain was recorded in a study of blood T cells in healthy people across ages. The authors ran a second PCR of 7 to 11 cycles using a sample-barcoded 5' primer and a J-beta primer mix. TCRdb re-called the 5' RACE reads through MiXCR, storing one row per CDR3 protein. The table records more than 900,000 distinct CDR3 sequences, 20% to 25% of them present only once. In germline, CDR1 is SGHRS, CDR2 YFSETQ. The V and J ends lost 0 bases and 0 bases respectively, with 7 bases between them. This CDR3 spans 15 amino acids. These data were also reused for a study on T cells of mothers and their children. That source adds: Over 8 million reads per mother and roughly 3 million per child were obtained.

The chain has TRBV5-1 and TRBJ1-5, with no clear D. Sequenced material: blood. This TCR was sampled from a girl aged 2 to 10 in good health. Written as DNA, the CDR3 is TGCGCCAGCAGCTTGGAGTCTTTTAGCAATCAGCCCCAGCATTTT. Translation gives CASSLESFSNQPQHF.